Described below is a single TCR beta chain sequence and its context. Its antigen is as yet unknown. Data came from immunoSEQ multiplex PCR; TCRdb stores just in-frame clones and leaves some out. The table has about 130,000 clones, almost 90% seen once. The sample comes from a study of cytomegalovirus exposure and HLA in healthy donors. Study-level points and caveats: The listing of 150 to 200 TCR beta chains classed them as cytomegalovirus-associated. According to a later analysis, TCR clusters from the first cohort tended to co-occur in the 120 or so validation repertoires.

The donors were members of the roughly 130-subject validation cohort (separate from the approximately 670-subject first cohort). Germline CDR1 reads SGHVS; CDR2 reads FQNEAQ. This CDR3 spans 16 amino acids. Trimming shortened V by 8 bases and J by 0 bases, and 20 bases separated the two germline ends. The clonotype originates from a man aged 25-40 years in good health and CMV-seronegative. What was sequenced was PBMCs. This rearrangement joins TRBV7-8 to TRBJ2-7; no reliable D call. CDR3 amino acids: CASCLGSTCVSYEQYF. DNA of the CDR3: TGTGCCAGCTGTCTAGGTTCTACATGCGTCTCCTACGAGCAGTACTTC. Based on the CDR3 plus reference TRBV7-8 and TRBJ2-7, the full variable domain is GAGVSQSPRYKVAKRGQDVALRCDPISGHVSLFWYQQALGQGPEFLTYFQNEAQLDKSGLPSDRFFAERPEGSVSTLKIQRTQQEDSAVYLCASCLGSTCVSYEQYFGPGTRLTVT.